The next 29 T cell receptor beta chains were all read from a single sample in a study of cytomegalovirus exposure and HLA in healthy donors. PCR was performed using 60 Vbeta and 13 Jbeta primers. Libraries were prepared by immunoSEQ multiplex PCR; TCRdb keeps only in-frame clonotypes and omits some of them. Here the sample spans under 150,000 clones, approximately 80% being singletons. The sample taken for sequencing was PBMCs. The receptors shown here come from a woman in her thirties or forties in good health and CMV-seropositive.

The chain recombines TRBV2 with TRBJ1-1, with 8 bases matching TRBD1. There are 13 residues in the CDR3. Germline-derived CDR1 and CDR2 are SNHLY and FYNNEI. V gave up 6 bases and J gave up 4 bases; unmatched junction bases: 4. CDR3 DNA: TGTGCCAGCAGGGACAGGGCGGGCACTGAAGCTTTCTTT. This codes for CASRDRAGTEAFF.

This rearrangement joins TRBV27 to TRBJ2-3, with D perhaps TRBD2 (6 bases). Trimming pared 4 bases from V and 7 bases from J, leaving 21 bases between. Germline CDR1 is MNHEY and CDR2 is SMNVEV (reference sequence). There are 16 residues in the CDR3. Written as DNA, the CDR3 is TGTGCCAGCAGTTCCGGTTCCCCCGGGACTCAGAATACGCAGTATTTT. This encodes CASSSGSPGTQNTQYF.

This clone has a single count. The chain uses TRBV15 and TRBJ2-3, with 11 nucleotides matching TRBD2. The CDR3 consists of 16 residues. The ends lost 4 bases at V and 6 bases at J; junction bases unmatched: 9. Germline V gene sequence: CDR1 LNHNV, CDR2 YYDKDF (reference sequence). The CDR3, as DNA: TGTGCCACCAGCAACCCTCGACTAGCGGGAACGGATACGCAGTATTTT. It is translated as CATSNPRLAGTDTQYF.

The chain is built from TRBV5-4 and TRBJ2-5, with 7 bases matching TRBD2. CDR1 is SGHNT and CDR2 is YYREEE in the germline V gene (reference sequence). CDR3 length equals 14 residues. V lost 2 bases and J lost 2; bases outside the gene matches: 3. Here the CDR3 DNA reads TGTGCCAGCAGCTTTCTGGGAGGGCAAGAGACCCAGTACTTC. Its protein product is CASSFLGGQETQYF.

Only a few counts were recorded for this clone. This chain links TRBV27 with TRBJ2-3, with 8 bases that match TRBD1. The CDR3 spans 15 residues. Germline V lookup: CDR1 MNHEY, CDR2 SMNVEV (reference sequence). Trimming at V came to 5 bases and at J to 1 base, leaving 5 bases not matched to a gene. The CDR3 here is CASSAPGQGTDTQYF. The CDR3 nucleotides are TGTGCCAGCAGTGCCCCGGGACAGGGCACAGATACGCAGTATTTT.

This clone showed up just a few times. V and J are TRBV5-6 and TRBJ2-7, with unresolved D. Germline V gene sequence: CDR1 SGHDT, CDR2 YYEEEE. CDR3 length: 15 residues. The germline V and J ends were trimmed by 2 bases and 0 bases, with 12 bases remaining between them. The DNA of the CDR3 is TGTGCCAGCAGCTTACGACAATCTAACTCCTACGAGCAGTACTTC. Protein: CASSLRQSNSYEQYF.

With regard to this clone: A read error may produce the germline difference seen at one junction end. The genes are TRBV19 and TRBJ1-2; D ambiguous. Germline CDR1 and CDR2: LNHDA and SQIVND (reference sequence). The CDR3 length is 12 residues. CDR3 amino acids: CASSIRSYGYTF. CDR3 DNA: TGTGCCAGCAGTATTCGGAGTTATGGCTACACCTTC.

V and J are TRBV4-2 and TRBJ2-5; maybe TRBD2 (5 bases). The CDR3 has 15 residues. V was trimmed by 1 base and J by 3 bases, leaving 12 bases between them. Per germline, CDR1 LGHNA and CDR2 YNFKEQ. The CDR3 region is CASSQAGGREETQYF. CDR3 bases: TGTGCCAGCAGCCAAGCAGGTGGGCGGGAAGAGACCCAGTACTTC.

The V gene is TRBV6-5, the J gene TRBJ2-7, with 14 bases matching TRBD2. Germline loops: CDR1 MNHEY, CDR2 SVGAGI. V lost 6 bases and J lost 6; bases outside the gene matches: 4. CDR3 size: 14 residues. As DNA, the CDR3 is TGTGCCAGCAGAGGACTAGCGGGAGGTGGCGAGCAGTACTTC. This sequence encodes CASRGLAGGGEQYF.

In its sample, this clone was seen a few times. This sequence joins TRBV5-1 and TRBJ2-2; D remains unclear. CDR1 SGHRS and CDR2 YFSETQ come from the germline V gene. V was pared by 0 bases and J by 0 bases, with 9 bases between. The CDR3 covers 16 residues. Written as DNA, the CDR3 is TGCGCCAGCAGCTTGGCCACAGCTGCGAACACCGGGGAGCTGTTTTTT. It translates to CASSLATAANTGELFF.

The chain joins TRBV6-6 to TRBJ2-1; D not certain. The CDR3 spans 15 residues. The germline V gene encodes CDR1 MNHNY and CDR2 SVGAGI (reference sequence). Trimming removed 5 bases from V and 0 bases from J, with 11 bases in between. In DNA form, the CDR3 reads TGTGCCAGCAGTACCGCGGCCTTCTCCTACAATGAGCAGTTCTTC. This translates into CASSTAAFSYNEQFF.

As concerns this clone: This sample also contains other DNA sequences that code for the same CDR3. The rearrangement uses TRBV5-1 and TRBJ1-1; D unclear. The CDR3 is 11 residues long. Trimming removed 0 bases at V and 8 bases at J, with 5 bases between. From germline, CDR1 is SGHRS and CDR2 YFSETQ. CDR3 DNA sequence: TGCGCCAGCAGCTTGGGGCAAGAAGCTTTCTTT. Its protein is CASSLGQEAFF. Based on the CDR3 plus reference TRBV5-1 and TRBJ1-1, the full variable domain is KAGVTQTPRYLIKTRGQQVTLSCSPISGHRSVSWYQQTPGQGLQFLFEYFSETQRNKGNFPGRFSGRQFSNSRSEMNVSTLELGDSALYLCASSLGQEAFFGQGTRLTVV.

In regard to this clone: The sample contains more than one DNA sequence encoding this CDR3. This chain connects TRBV30 to TRBJ1-2; the match to TRBD1 covers 10 bases. Germline CDR1 GTSNPN, CDR2 SVGIG (reference sequence). V was pared by 2 bases and J by 2 bases, with 14 bases of the junction left unmatched. The CDR3 has 18 amino acids. CDR3 protein: CAWSTRTGGLYLNYGYTF. In nucleotides, the CDR3 is TGTGCCTGGAGTACCAGGACAGGGGGTCTCTATTTGAACTATGGCTACACCTTC.

The V and J genes are TRBV11-2 and TRBJ2-5; 8 bases are shared with TRBD1. The J call may be incorrect, as the DNA end agrees better with TRBJ2-7. Per germline, CDR1 SGHAT and CDR2 FQNNGV. CDR3 size: 14 residues. The CDR3 reads CASSPMTGEDEQYF. CDR3 nucleotides: TGTGCCAGCAGCCCCATGACAGGGGAGGACGAGCAGTACTTC.

This clone has just a few counts. The chain links TRBV29-1 to TRBJ1-1; D not resolved. V lost 6 bases and J 5 bases, leaving 13 bases between the germline ends. The CDR3 spans 12 residues. Germline V gene data show CDR1 as SQVTM and CDR2 as ANQGSEA. The CDR3 spells CSVSLGGTEAFF. DNA for the CDR3: TGCAGCGTGTCATTAGGAGGGACTGAAGCTTTCTTT. The variable domain in full, with the rest retrieved from reference TRBV29-1 and TRBJ1-1, is SAVISQKPSRDICQRGTSLTIQCQVDSQVTMMFWYRQQPGQSLTLIATANQGSEATYESGFVIDKFPISRPNLTFSTLTVSNMSPEDSSIYLCSVSLGGTEAFFGQGTRLTVV.

This chain uses TRBV19 with TRBJ1-5, with a weak D call TRBD1 (5 bases). The CDR3 is 14 residues long. The V gene lost 2 bases and the J gene lost 5 bases, with 10 bases spanning the gap. Germline CDR1 LNHDA, CDR2 SQIVND (reference sequence). The CDR3 region has the DNA TGTGCCAGTAGTATATGGGGGGGGGATCAGCCCCAGCATTTT. This encodes CASSIWGGDQPQHF.

The table lists this clone with a count of one. The chain recombines TRBV7-2 with TRBJ2-3; D uncertain. V was trimmed by 2 bases and J by 10 bases, leaving 16 bases between them. Germline CDR1 reads SGHTA; CDR2 reads FQGNSA. There are 14 residues in the CDR3. Here the CDR3 DNA reads TGTGCCAGCAGCTTATGGCTGTCAGACACCCCGCAGTATTTT. Its protein product is CASSLWLSDTPQYF.

The chain combines TRBV11-2 with TRBJ2-7; D remains unclear. V lost 1 base and J lost 0, with 7 bases in between. The CDR3 runs 14 residues. Germline V gene lookup returns CDR1 SGHAT and CDR2 FQNNGV. The CDR3 sequence is CASSLVGPSYEQYF. The CDR3 DNA follows: TGTGCCAGCAGCTTAGTGGGCCCCTCCTACGAGCAGTACTTC.

This chain links TRBV7-2 with TRBJ2-7, with D maybe TRBD2 (6 bases). V was clipped by 1 base and J by 3 bases, with 10 bases between them. The V gene's germline CDR1 is SGHTA and CDR2 FQGNSA. This CDR3 is 14 amino acids long. The CDR3, as DNA: TGTGCCAGCAGCTTAGACGCTAGCGTCTACGAGCAGTACTTC. Protein: CASSLDASVYEQYF.

The rearrangement links TRBV10-3 to TRBJ2-7; TRBD1 aligns across 11 bases. This CDR3 is 14 amino acids long. Unmatched junction bases numbered 3, after V lost 4 bases and J lost 4 bases. Germline V lookup: CDR1 ENHRY, CDR2 SYGVKD. As DNA, the CDR3 is TGTGCCATCAGTGGGGGGACAGGGGGGTACGAGCAGTACTTC. Residues: CAISGGTGGYEQYF.

This clone has only a few counts. The chain recombines TRBV6-5 with TRBJ1-2; D unclear. The CDR3 is made up of 13 amino acids. The V end lost 10 bases, the J end lost 7 bases, and 19 bases lay between the germline ends. Germline assignment: CDR1 MNHEY and CDR2 SVGAGI. The CDR3 DNA follows: TGTGCCATCAGGTCCCTGGGCCAGTCTGGCTACACCTTC. This encodes CAIRSLGQSGYTF.

The V call is TRBV27, the J call TRBJ1-4, with 9 bases matching TRBD1. The CDR3 runs 14 residues. Germline V CDR1 and CDR2: MNHEY, SMNVEV (reference sequence). J lost 8 bases, V lost 7 bases, and 8 bases had no gene match. The CDR3 bases are TGTGCCAGCAAGGGGACAGGGCATTTAGAAAAACTGTTTTTT. Its translation is CASKGTGHLEKLFF.

The V and J genes are TRBV30 and TRBJ1-5; D perhaps matches TRBD1 (5 bases). Germline V gene lookup returns CDR1 GTSNPN and CDR2 SVGIG (reference sequence). The CDR3 runs to 13 residues. The germline V and J ends were trimmed by 4 bases and 6 bases, with 13 bases remaining between them. The CDR3 DNA is TGTGCCTGGACCACGGACACTGGTCAGCCCCAGCATTTT. Amino acids: CAWTTDTGQPQHF.

On this clone: Sequence at one end of the junction differs from germline and may be a read error. This sequence joins TRBV5-6 and TRBJ2-2; D is perhaps TRBD1 (6 bases). There are 13 residues in the CDR3. Germline CDR1 reads SGHDT; CDR2 reads YYEEEE. The CDR3, as DNA: TGTGCCAGCAGCTGGGGACACGCCGGGAAGCTGTTTTTT. Translation: CASSWGHAGKLFF.

A few counts support this clone. The chain joins TRBV5-1 to TRBJ2-6; tentatively, D is TRBD2 (6 bases). The germline gives CDR1 SGHRS, CDR2 YFSETQ. The CDR3 runs to 14 residues. Trimming removed 0 bases from V and 9 bases from J, with 10 bases in between. The CDR3 DNA reads TGCGCCAGCAGCTTGGGGGGGGAAGGCAACGTCCTGACTTTC. Residues: CASSLGGEGNVLTF. The variable domain in full, completed from reference TRBV5-1 and TRBJ2-6, reads KAGVTQTPRYLIKTRGQQVTLSCSPISGHRSVSWYQQTPGQGLQFLFEYFSETQRNKGNFPGRFSGRQFSNSRSEMNVSTLELGDSALYLCASSLGGEGNVLTFGAGSRLTVL.

This clone was seen only once. The chain recombines TRBV5-1 with TRBJ2-1; D perhaps matches TRBD2 (7 bases). Between the trimmed V and J ends, which lost 4 bases and 2 bases, there was a span of 13 bases. The length of the CDR3 is 15 residues. Germline V lookup: CDR1 SGHRS, CDR2 YFSETQ. The CDR3 loop is CASSGVGGPYNEQFF. CDR3 DNA: TGCGCCAGCAGCGGTGTGGGGGGGCCCTACAATGAGCAGTTCTTC.

This rearrangement joins TRBV6-5 to TRBJ1-4; D ambiguous. V was cut by 10 bases and J by 7 bases, with 16 bases left in between. CDR3 length equals 13 residues. The germline V gene encodes CDR1 MNHEY and CDR2 SVGAGI. CDR3 region: CATRGGLSEKLFF. Written as DNA, the CDR3 is TGTGCCACCAGAGGAGGGTTGAGTGAAAAACTGTTTTTT.

The count of this clone is one. The J gene is TRBJ2-7, the V gene TRBV2; TRBD2 matches at 12 bases. V was pared by 6 bases and J by 3 bases, with 3 bases of the junction left unmatched. Germline V CDR1 and CDR2: SNHLY, FYNNEI. This CDR3 comprises 14 residues. The CDR3 nucleotides are TGTGCCAGCAGGCAGACTAGCGGGAGCTACGAGCAGTACTTC. Protein: CASRQTSGSYEQYF.

In its sample, this clone was seen a few times. CDR3 sequence (DNA): TGTGCCAGTAGTACAGGGTCCTACGAGCAGTACTTC. Translated: CASSTGSYEQYF. This sequence joins TRBV19 and TRBJ2-7, with D possibly TRBD1 on 5 matching bases. The germline V gene encodes CDR1 LNHDA and CDR2 SQIVND (reference sequence). This CDR3 spans 12 amino acids. The V and J ends lost 4 bases and 1 base respectively, with 5 bases between them.